This section outlines one T cell receptor (beta chain) sequence together with its context. This sample is part of a study of cytomegalovirus exposure and HLA in healthy donors. Trimming shortened V by 4 bases and J by 0 bases, and 13 bases separated the two germline ends. This CDR3 is 15 amino acids long. Germline assignment: CDR1 SGHRS and CDR2 YFSETQ. It was with 60 Vbeta and 13 Jbeta primers that the PCR ran. The method was immunoSEQ multiplex PCR; TCRdb's version includes in-frame clones alone and lacks a portion of them. The profile shows 100,000 to 150,000 clones, about three quarters of them singletons.

The source is a woman aged 18 to 35 in good health and CMV-seronegative. This chain uses TRBV5-1 with TRBJ1-1; D is possibly TRBD1 (6 bases). The sequencing sample was made of PBMCs. The CDR3 nucleotides read TGCGCCAGCAGCAGGAACAGGGAACTGAACACTGAAGCTTTCTTT. Encoded protein: CASSRNRELNTEAFF.